This TCR beta chain was identified during a study of circulating and synovial CD4+ cells in juvenile arthritis. V trimming: 5 bases; J trimming: 4 bases; junction bases outside the gene matches: 12. Germline V gives CDR1 LNHDA, CDR2 SQIVND (reference sequence). The CDR3 length is 16 residues. Worth noting for this clone: Its cognate antigen is unknown.

Regarding the study as a whole: T cell genome counts differed by at least an order of magnitude between CPL and CD4 samples.

Method: immunoSEQ multiplex PCR; TCRdb's copy keeps in-frame clones and lacks some. The table lists about 33,000 clones, 90% to 95% of them singletons. This clonotype was sampled from a human donor with juvenile idiopathic arthritis. The sample was CD4+ T cells from blood. V usage is TRBV19 and J usage is TRBJ2-3, with 7 positions matching TRBD2. The CDR3 nucleotides read TGTGCCAGTAGTTCCTCCCAGCGGGGTCGGGCAGATACGCAGTATTTT. Protein sequence: CASSSSQRGRADTQYF.